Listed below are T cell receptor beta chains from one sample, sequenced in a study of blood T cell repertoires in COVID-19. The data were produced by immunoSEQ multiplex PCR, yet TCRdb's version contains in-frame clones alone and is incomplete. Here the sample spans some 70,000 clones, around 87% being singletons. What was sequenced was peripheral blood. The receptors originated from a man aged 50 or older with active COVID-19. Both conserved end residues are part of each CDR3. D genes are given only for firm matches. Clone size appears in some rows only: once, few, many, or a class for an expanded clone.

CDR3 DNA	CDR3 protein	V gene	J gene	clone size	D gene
TGTGCCAGCAGCTTAATCGGACAAGCGGGGGAGACCCAGTACTTC	CASSLIGQAGETQYF	TRBV7-3	TRBJ2-5	.	TRBD2
TGTGCCAGTAGCGCGCCCTTCGGGGGGATACTCTACAATGAGCAGTTCTTC	CASSAPFGGILYNEQFF	TRBV19	TRBJ2-1	.	TRBD2
TGTGCCAGCAGCTCAACCCCGACAGGGGTGTCGAACACCGGGGAGCTGTTTTTT	CASSSTPTGVSNTGELFF	TRBV9	TRBJ2-2	.	TRBD1
TGTGCCACCTCTGAGGGTTATGGCTACACCTTC	CATSEGYGYTF	TRBV24-1	TRBJ1-2	.	.
TGTGCCACCAGTGATTACCGACAGGGGGCGATCCGTGGGGAGCTGTTTTTT	CATSDYRQGAIRGELFF	TRBV24-1	TRBJ2-2	few	TRBD1
TGTGCCAGTAGTATTTGGGGCGCGGGCACAGATACGCAGTATTTT	CASSIWGAGTDTQYF	TRBV19	TRBJ2-3	.	.
TGTGCCAGCAGCTTCACGAACATACAGGGGGGCGGCTACACCTTC	CASSFTNIQGGGYTF	TRBV5-6	TRBJ1-2	.	TRBD1
TGTGCCAGCACCGCCGCCCAAAGGGGACAGGGGTCTTATGGCTACACCTTC	CASTAAQRGQGSYGYTF	TRBV7-3	TRBJ1-2	once	TRBD1
TGCGCCAGCAGTGGACCCCCTAATTACAGGGGTGGAGTGAACACTGAAGCTTTCTTT	CASSGPPNYRGGVNTEAFF	TRBV10-2	TRBJ1-1	.	TRBD1
TGTGCCAGCAGCTTATTGGCAGCGGGGGGGGGCACAGATACGCAGTATTTT	CASSLLAAGGGTDTQYF	TRBV7-9	TRBJ2-3	.	TRBD2
TGTGCCAGCAGCCCGCGAAAGGACAGGGCCTCTGGAAACACCATATATTTT	CASSPRKDRASGNTIYF	TRBV9	TRBJ1-3	.	TRBD1
TGTGCCAGCACCAATCAGCCGGGATCACCCCTCCACTTT	CASTNQPGSPLHF	TRBV12-3/TRBV12-4	TRBJ1-6	.	.
TGTGCCAGCAGCTTATCCTTAGGGGCGGATGAAGCTTTCTTT	CASSLSLGADEAFF	TRBV11-1	TRBJ1-1	.	.